Listed below are T cell receptor beta chains from one sample, sequenced in a study of PD-1 blockade in classical Hodgkin lymphoma. The repertoire was sequenced with immunoSEQ multiplex PCR; TCRdb's copy has only in-frame clones and lacks some. The profile shows some 60,000 clones, 75% to 90% of them singletons. Sequencing was performed on peripheral blood mononuclear cells (PBMCs), taken at baseline. These receptors were obtained from a human donor with classical Hodgkin lymphoma. The CDR3 runs from the conserved cysteine through the conserved F or W. A D gene is named only where the DNA matches it firmly. Part of the rows lack a size; the others show once, few, many or a class for expanded clones.

>-|TRBV6-5|-|TRBJ1-2
CASSYVREGGYTF
TGTGCCAGCAGTTACGTCCGGGAAGGAGGCTACACCTTC
>-|TRBV7-6|TRBD2|TRBJ2-3
CASGTSGLDTQYF
TGTGCCAGCGGGACTAGCGGACTAGATACGCAGTATTTT
>-|TRBV7-8|-|TRBJ2-7
CASSFPSFTGEDPYEQYF
TGTGCCAGCAGCTTCCCCTCCTTTACAGGGGAGGACCCCTACGAGCAGTACTTC
>-|TRBV10-3|-|TRBJ2-4
CAISAAGEGGIQYF
TGTGCCATCAGTGCCGCAGGGGAAGGGGGCATTCAGTACTTC
>-|TRBV12-5|-|TRBJ2-7
CASGYTVEQYF
TGTGCTAGTGGTTATACAGTCGAGCAGTACTTC
>-|TRBV7-9|-|TRBJ2-7
CASSFHREQYF
TGTGCCAGCAGCTTTCATCGGGAGCAGTACTTC
>-|TRBV6-5|-|TRBJ1-1
CASSYEGGGTEAFF
TGTGCCAGCAGTTACGAAGGGGGAGGCACTGAAGCTTTCTTT
>-|TRBV11-2|-|TRBJ2-1
CASSSVRGYNEQFF
TGTGCCAGCAGCTCTGTCCGGGGATACAATGAGCAGTTCTTC
>-|TRBV2|-|TRBJ1-2
CASKADPPGYTF
TGTGCCAGCAAAGCAGACCCCCCTGGCTACACCTTC
>once|TRBV9|-|TRBJ2-2
CASSVESGVPGELFF
TGTGCCAGCAGCGTCGAATCAGGGGTCCCCGGGGAGCTGTTTTTT
>few|TRBV7-9|-|TRBJ1-2
CASSLDSSYGYTF
TGTGCCAGCAGCTTGGACTCGAGCTATGGCTACACCTTC
>-|TRBV6-1|-|TRBJ1-6
CASRREGSLPAPLHF
TGTGCCAGCCGGCGAGAGGGTAGTCTCCCGGCACCCCTCCACTTT
>once|TRBV27|-|TRBJ1-1
CASIGGGFRWTEAFF
TGTGCCAGCATCGGGGGGGGTTTTCGGTGGACTGAAGCTTTCTTT
>medium-sized|TRBV28|-|TRBJ1-2
CASSLAGSLLGYTF
TGTGCCAGCAGTTTAGCTGGGAGCCTCCTTGGCTACACCTTC
>-|TRBV19|-|TRBJ1-4
CASSIGVTTNEKLFF
TGTGCCAGTAGTATAGGGGTTACAACTAATGAAAAACTGTTTTTT
>-|TRBV2|TRBD2|TRBJ2-3
CASSEALSGESTDTQYF
TGTGCCAGCAGTGAAGCGCTTAGCGGGGAAAGCACAGATACGCAGTATTTT
>-|TRBV11-2|TRBD1|TRBJ2-5
CASSSGQGYQETQYF
TGTGCCAGCAGTTCCGGACAGGGATATCAAGAGACCCAGTACTTC
>-|TRBV14|-|TRBJ2-3
CASSQDLPFWDTQYF
TGTGCCAGCAGCCAAGATCTTCCATTCTGGGATACGCAGTATTTT
>once|TRBV10-2|TRBD1|TRBJ2-7
CASSPSGQGTYEQYF
TGCGCCAGCAGTCCCTCGGGACAGGGGACCTACGAGCAGTACTTC
>-|TRBV6-5|TRBD2|TRBJ2-1
CASSGGLGNEQFF
TGTGCCAGCAGCGGGGGGTTGGGGAATGAGCAGTTCTTC
>-|TRBV21-1|-|TRBJ1-5
CASSKVGQAIFIRNQPQHF
TGTGCCAGCAGCAAGGTAGGACAGGCGATCTTCATTCGCAATCAGCCCCAGCATTTT
>-|TRBV5-1|TRBD1|TRBJ1-2
CASSVDRVNYGYTF
TGCGCCAGCAGCGTCGACAGGGTTAACTATGGCTACACCTTC
>-|TRBV5-6|-|TRBJ1-1
CASSLGGREAFF
TGTGCCAGCAGCTTGGGGGGCAGAGAAGCTTTCTTT
>-|TRBV5-6|TRBD1|TRBJ2-7
CASRGGFTSYEQYF
TGTGCCAGCAGAGGGGGCTTTACCTCCTACGAGCAGTACTTC
>once|TRBV7-8|-|TRBJ2-7
CASSGRAIYEQYF
TGTGCCAGCAGTGGCAGGGCCATCTACGAGCAGTACTTC
>-|TRBV21-1|-|TRBJ2-3
CASSKAGGTGPDTQYF
TGTGCCAGCAGCAAAGCCGGAGGGACGGGCCCAGATACGCAGTATTTT
>-|TRBV10-2|TRBD2|TRBJ2-7
CASRQAGATQYEQYF
TGCGCCAGCAGGCAAGCGGGGGCAACCCAATACGAGCAGTACTTC
>once|TRBV6-5|-|TRBJ2-1
CASRSGSYNEQFF
TGTGCCAGTAGGTCCGGCTCCTACAATGAGCAGTTCTTC
>-|TRBV7-8|TRBD1|TRBJ1-3
CASSPDRVSSGNTIYF
TGTGCCAGCAGCCCAGACAGGGTTAGCTCTGGAAACACCATATATTTT
>once|TRBV4-1|TRBD1|TRBJ2-3
CASSQNSGTGTDTQYF
TGCGCCAGCAGCCAGAACTCCGGGACAGGGACAGATACGCAGTATTTT
>-|TRBV4-1|-|TRBJ2-3
CASSQINLVVTDTQYF
TGCGCCAGCAGCCAGATTAACCTGGTGGTCACAGATACGCAGTATTTT
>-|TRBV5-1|TRBD1|TRBJ1-3
CASSSPSGGSGNTIYF
TGCGCCAGCAGCTCACCCTCAGGGGGATCTGGAAACACCATATATTTT
>once|TRBV6-5|-|TRBJ2-1
CASSYSSAGTYNEQFF
TGTGCCAGCAGTTACTCGTCTGCAGGTACCTACAATGAGCAGTTCTTC
>-|TRBV9|-|TRBJ1-2
CASSSYREANYGYTF
TGTGCCAGCAGCAGCTACAGGGAAGCTAACTATGGCTACACCTTC
>-|TRBV29-1|-|TRBJ1-5
CSVDFVWGPQHF
TGCAGCGTTGATTTTGTGTGGGGGCCCCAGCATTTT
>few|TRBV5-1|-|TRBJ1-6
CASSLKQINSPLHF
TGCGCCAGCAGCTTGAAACAGATTAATTCACCCCTCCACTTT
>-|TRBV4-1|-|TRBJ2-2
CASSQVAGLLTGELFF
TGCGCCAGCAGCCAAGTTGCAGGGTTGCTAACCGGGGAGCTGTTTTTT
>-|TRBV30|-|TRBJ2-7
CACLDSSYEQYF
TGTGCCTGCCTGGACAGCTCCTACGAGCAGTACTTC
>-|TRBV5-5|-|TRBJ2-7
CASSPRADGRSYEQYF
TGTGCCAGCAGCCCCCGAGCGGATGGGAGGTCCTACGAGCAGTACTTC
>-|TRBV2|-|TRBJ2-3
CASSGSYTQYF
TGTGCCAGCAGTGGGAGCTATACGCAGTATTTT
>-|TRBV7-9|-|TRBJ1-1
CASSPGAASLNTEAFF
TGTGCCAGCAGCCCCGGGGCGGCTTCCCTGAACACTGAAGCTTTCTTT
>-|TRBV6-5|TRBD1|TRBJ1-1
CASSYSLTGVSEAFF
TGTGCCAGCAGTTACTCTCTGACAGGGGTGTCTGAAGCTTTCTTT
>-|TRBV9|-|TRBJ2-5
CASSVEGGKGTQYF
TGTGCCAGCAGCGTAGAAGGGGGGAAAGGGACCCAGTACTTC
>-|TRBV5-6|-|TRBJ1-2
CASSPLSKYGYTF
TGTGCCAGCAGCCCCCTTTCTAAATATGGCTACACCTTC
>few|TRBV5-5|-|TRBJ2-7
CASSIDYEQYF
TGTGCCAGCAGTATCGATTACGAGCAGTACTTC
>-|TRBV19|-|TRBJ1-1
CASSIRVPPTEAFF
TGTGCCAGTAGTATCAGGGTACCCCCGACTGAAGCTTTCTTT
>-|TRBV6-1|-|TRBJ1-1
CASSENGAFF
TGTGCCAGCTCTGAAAACGGGGCTTTCTTT
>-|TRBV20-1|-|TRBJ1-2
CRAEGTGYTF
TGCAGGGCAGAGGGAACTGGCTACACCTTC
>once|TRBV5-1|TRBD1|TRBJ2-7
CASSLRVGTGSSYEQYF
TGCGCCAGCAGCTTGAGGGTAGGGACAGGAAGCTCCTACGAGCAGTACTTC
>-|TRBV6-5|-|TRBJ1-4
CASSYSGGQNEKLFF
TGTGCCAGCAGTTACTCGGGAGGACAAAATGAAAAACTGTTTTTT